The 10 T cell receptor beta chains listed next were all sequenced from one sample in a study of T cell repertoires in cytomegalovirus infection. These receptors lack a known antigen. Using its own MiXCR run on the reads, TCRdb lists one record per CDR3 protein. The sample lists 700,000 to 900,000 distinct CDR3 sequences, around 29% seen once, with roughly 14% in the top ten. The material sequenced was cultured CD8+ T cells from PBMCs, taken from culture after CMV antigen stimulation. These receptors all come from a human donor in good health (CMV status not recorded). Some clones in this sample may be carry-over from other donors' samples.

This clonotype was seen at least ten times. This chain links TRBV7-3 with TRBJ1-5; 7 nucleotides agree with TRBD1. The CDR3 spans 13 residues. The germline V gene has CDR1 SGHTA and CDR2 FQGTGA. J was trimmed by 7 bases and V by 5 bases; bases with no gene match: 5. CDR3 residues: CASSVNRGQPQHF. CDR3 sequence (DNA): TGTGCCAGCAGCGTCAACAGGGGACAGCCCCAGCATTTT.

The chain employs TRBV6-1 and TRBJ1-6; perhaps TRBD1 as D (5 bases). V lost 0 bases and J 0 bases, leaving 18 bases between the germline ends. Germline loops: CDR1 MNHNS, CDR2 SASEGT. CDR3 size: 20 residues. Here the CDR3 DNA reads TGTGCCAGCAGTGAAGCGGGGGGAAAGGGTTCAAGCTCCTATAATTCACCCCTCCACTTT. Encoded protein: CASSEAGGKGSSSYNSPLHF.

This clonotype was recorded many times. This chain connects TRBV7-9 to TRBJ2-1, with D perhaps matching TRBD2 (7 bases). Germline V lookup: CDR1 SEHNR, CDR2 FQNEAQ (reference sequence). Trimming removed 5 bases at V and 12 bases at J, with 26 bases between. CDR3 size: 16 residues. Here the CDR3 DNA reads TGTGCCAGCAGCCTCGCCAGGACTAGAGCCCAGACAGGGCAGTTCTTC. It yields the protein CASSLARTRAQTGQFF.

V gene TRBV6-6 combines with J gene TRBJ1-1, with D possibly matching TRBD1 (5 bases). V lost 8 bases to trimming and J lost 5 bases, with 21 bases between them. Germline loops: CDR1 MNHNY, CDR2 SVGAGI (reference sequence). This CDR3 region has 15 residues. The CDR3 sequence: CASFFRSSWGTEAFF. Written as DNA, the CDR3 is TGTGCCAGCTTCTTTCGGTCTTCTTGGGGGACTGAAGCTTTCTTT.

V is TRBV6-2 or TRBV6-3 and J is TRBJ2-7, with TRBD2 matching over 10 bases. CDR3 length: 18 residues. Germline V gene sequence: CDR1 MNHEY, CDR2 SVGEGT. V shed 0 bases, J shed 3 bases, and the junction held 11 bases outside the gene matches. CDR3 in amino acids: CASSYSTPSGGLDYEQYV. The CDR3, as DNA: TGTGCCAGCAGTTACTCGACCCCTAGCGGGGGACTGGACTACGAGCAGTACGTC.

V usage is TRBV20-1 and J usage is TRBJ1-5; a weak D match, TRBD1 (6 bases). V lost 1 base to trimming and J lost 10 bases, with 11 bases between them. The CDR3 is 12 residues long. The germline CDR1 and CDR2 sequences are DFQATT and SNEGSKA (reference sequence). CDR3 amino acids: CSARAADSPQHF. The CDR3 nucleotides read TGCAGTGCTAGAGCCGCGGACAGTCCCCAGCATTTT.

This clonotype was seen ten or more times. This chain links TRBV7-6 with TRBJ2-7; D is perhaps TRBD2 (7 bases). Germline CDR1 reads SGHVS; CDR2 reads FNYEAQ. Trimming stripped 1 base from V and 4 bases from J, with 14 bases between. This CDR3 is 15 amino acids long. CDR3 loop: CASSLEGGPGYEQYF. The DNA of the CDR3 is TGTGCCAGCAGCTTAGAGGGGGGGCCGGGGTACGAGCAGTACTTC.

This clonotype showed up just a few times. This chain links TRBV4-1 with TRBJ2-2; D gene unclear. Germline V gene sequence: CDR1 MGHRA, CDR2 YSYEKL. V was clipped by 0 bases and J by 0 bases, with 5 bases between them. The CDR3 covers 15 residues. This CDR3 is CASSQDQTNTGELFF. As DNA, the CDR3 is TGCGCCAGCAGCCAAGATCAGACGAACACCGGGGAGCTGTTTTTT.

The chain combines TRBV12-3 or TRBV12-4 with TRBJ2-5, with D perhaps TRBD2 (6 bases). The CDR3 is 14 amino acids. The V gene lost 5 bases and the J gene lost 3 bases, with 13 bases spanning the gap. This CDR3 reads CASSPTGDEETQYF. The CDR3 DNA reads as TGTGCCAGCAGTCCCACGGGGGACGAAGAGACCCAGTACTTC.

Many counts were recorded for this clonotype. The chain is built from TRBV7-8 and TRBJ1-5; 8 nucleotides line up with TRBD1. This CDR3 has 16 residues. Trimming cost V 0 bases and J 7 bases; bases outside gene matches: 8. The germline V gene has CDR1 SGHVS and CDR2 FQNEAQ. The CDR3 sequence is CASSLAAGGIGQPQHF. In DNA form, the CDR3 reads TGTGCCAGCAGCTTAGCTGCAGGGGGCATAGGACAGCCCCAGCATTTT.